Listed below are T cell receptor beta chains from one sample, sequenced in a study of T cell responses to AZD1222 COVID-19 vaccine. TCRdb's table, derived via immunoSEQ multiplex PCR, lists solely in-frame clones and lacks some. The sample includes about 99,000 clones, about 85% of them seen just once. The sequencing here drew on peripheral blood, taken on day 0 of AZD1222 vaccination. The receptors stem from an adult in good health. Both conserved end residues are part of each CDR3. The order of the fields is J gene, CDR3 length, clone size, V gene, D gene, CDR3 protein, CDR3 DNA. The D gene is left open where the match is weak. Some rows have no size entry. The others give once, few or many, or a class for an expanded clone.

TRBJ2-3 14 NA TRBV24-1 NA CATSDQLGTDTQYF TGTGCCACCAGTGATCAGCTCGGCACAGATACGCAGTATTTT
TRBJ1-1 14 NA TRBV14 NA CASSQVLSNTEAFF TGTGCCAGCAGCCAAGTTCTGTCGAACACTGAAGCTTTCTTT
TRBJ2-2 12 NA TRBV7-2 NA CASSRATGELFF TGTGCCAGCAGTCGGGCCACCGGGGAGCTGTTTTTT
TRBJ2-3 18 NA TRBV7-8 NA CASSSLLRDSQSTDTQYF TGTGCCAGCAGCTCGTTACTCCGGGACTCCCAAAGCACAGATACGCAGTATTTT
TRBJ1-5 17 NA TRBV5-5 NA CASSWDRVGASNQPQHF TGTGCCAGCAGCTGGGATAGGGTTGGGGCGAGCAATCAGCCCCAGCATTTT
TRBJ2-1 14 few TRBV20-1 TRBD2 CSASIPQGGNEQFF TGCAGTGCTAGTATTCCGCAGGGAGGGAATGAGCAGTTCTTC
TRBJ1-2 16 NA TRBV9 NA CASTADPLSPVYGYTF TGTGCCAGCACGGCAGACCCCCTTTCCCCTGTCTATGGCTACACCTTC
TRBJ2-5 14 NA TRBV11-3 TRBD2 CASSRQTSGETQYF TGTGCCAGCAGCCGTCAGACTAGCGGGGAGACCCAGTACTTC
TRBJ1-1 13 NA TRBV4-3 NA CASSQGPGAEAFF TGCGCCAGCAGCCAAGGGCCAGGGGCTGAAGCTTTCTTT
TRBJ2-2 18 NA TRBV5-1 TRBD2 CASSLRRWLAGNTGELFF TGTGCCAGCAGCTTGCGACGTTGGCTAGCGGGGAACACCGGGGAGCTGTTTTTT
TRBJ1-5 15 NA TRBV18 NA CASSPEVYSNQPQHF TGTGCCAGCTCACCAGAGGTGTATAGCAATCAGCCCCAGCATTTT
TRBJ1-3 17 NA TRBV11-3 NA CASSIQTGPGGGNTIYF TGTGCCAGCAGCATTCAAACTGGCCCGGGTGGCGGAAACACCATATATTTT
TRBJ2-2 13 NA TRBV6-5 NA CASSTRVAGELFF TGTGCCAGCAGTACCAGGGTTGCCGGGGAGCTGTTTTTT
TRBJ2-6 17 NA TRBV2 NA CASSGSPGVAGANVLTF TGTGCCAGCAGCGGCTCACCAGGGGTTGCTGGGGCCAACGTCCTGACTTTC
TRBJ2-3 11 NA TRBV7-9 NA CASSPIDSLYF TGTGCCAGCAGCCCCATCGACTCCCTGTATTTT
TRBJ2-2 18 NA TRBV4-1 TRBD2 CASSQDPPGLGGTGELFF TGCGCCAGCAGCCAAGACCCCCCGGGACTAGGTGGCACCGGGGAGCTGTTTTTT
TRBJ1-4 17 NA TRBV4-2 TRBD1 CASSPLDRGGLSEKLFF TGTGCCAGCAGCCCCTTGGACAGGGGAGGTCTAAGCGAAAAACTGTTTTTT
TRBJ1-2 13 NA TRBV13 NA CASSFGGNYGYTF TGTGCCAGCAGCTTTGGGGGAAACTATGGCTACACCTTC
TRBJ1-2 14 NA TRBV12-2 NA CASRNRDGTYGYTF TGTGCAAGTCGGAACCGGGACGGGACCTATGGCTACACCTTC
TRBJ2-1 20 NA TRBV14 TRBD2 CASSHSSGLAGPNPYNEQFF TGTGCCAGCAGCCACTCATCCGGGCTAGCGGGCCCTAACCCCTACAATGAGCAGTTCTTC
TRBJ1-1 14 NA TRBV5-4 NA CASSLVGQSTEAFF TGTGCCAGCAGCTTGGTGGGGCAATCCACTGAAGCTTTCTTT
TRBJ1-6 14 NA TRBV6-1 NA CASSEGPFHSPLHF TGTGCCAGCAGTGAGGGGCCTTTTCATTCACCCCTCCACTTT
TRBJ1-6 14 NA TRBV2 TRBD1 CASTLGQGVSPLHF TGTGCCAGCACCCTCGGACAGGGGGTTTCACCCCTCCACTTT
TRBJ1-2 15 NA TRBV24-1 TRBD1 CATSDSYRGQDGYTF TGTGCCACCAGTGATTCCTACAGGGGGCAGGATGGCTACACCTTC
TRBJ1-2 12 NA TRBV30 NA CAWRRGGYGYTF TGTGCCTGGAGGAGGGGGGGCTATGGCTACACCTTC
TRBJ2-1 16 once TRBV7-3 TRBD2 CASSLRLAGGANEQFF TGTGCCAGCAGCTTACGGCTAGCGGGAGGTGCCAATGAGCAGTTCTTC
TRBJ1-2 15 NA TRBV6-5 NA CASRAPLGINYGYTF TGTGCCAGCAGGGCCCCTTTGGGGATTAACTATGGCTACACCTTC
TRBJ1-2 14 NA TRBV15 TRBD1 CATSRDEGGSGYTF TGTGCCACCAGCAGAGATGAAGGGGGCAGTGGCTACACCTTC
TRBJ1-3 15 NA TRBV5-4 NA CASSLRGGDGNTIYF TGTGCCAGCAGCTTAAGGGGAGGCGATGGAAACACCATATATTTT